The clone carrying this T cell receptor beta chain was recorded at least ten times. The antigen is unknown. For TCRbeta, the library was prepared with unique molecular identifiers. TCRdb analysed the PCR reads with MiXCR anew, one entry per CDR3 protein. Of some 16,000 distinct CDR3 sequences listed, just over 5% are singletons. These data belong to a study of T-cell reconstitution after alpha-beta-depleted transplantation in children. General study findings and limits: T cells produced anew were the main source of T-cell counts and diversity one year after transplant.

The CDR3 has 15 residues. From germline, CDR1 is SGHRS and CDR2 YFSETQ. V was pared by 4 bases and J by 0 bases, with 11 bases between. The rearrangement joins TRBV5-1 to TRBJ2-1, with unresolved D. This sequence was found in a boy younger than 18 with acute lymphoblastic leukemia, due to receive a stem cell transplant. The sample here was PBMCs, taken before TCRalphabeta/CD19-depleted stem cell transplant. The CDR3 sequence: CASSTGLISYNEQFF. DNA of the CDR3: TGCGCCAGCAGCACTGGATTGATCTCCTACAATGAGCAGTTCTTC.